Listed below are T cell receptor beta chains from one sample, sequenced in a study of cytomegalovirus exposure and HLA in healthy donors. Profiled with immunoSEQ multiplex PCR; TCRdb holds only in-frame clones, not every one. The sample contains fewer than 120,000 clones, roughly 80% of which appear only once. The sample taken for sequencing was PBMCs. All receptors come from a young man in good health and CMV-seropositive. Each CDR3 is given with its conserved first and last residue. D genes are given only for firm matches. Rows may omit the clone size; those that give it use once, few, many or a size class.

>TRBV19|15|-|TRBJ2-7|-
CASSIVWGDGVEQYF
TGTGCCAGTAGTATTGTATGGGGGGACGGGGTCGAGCAGTACTTC
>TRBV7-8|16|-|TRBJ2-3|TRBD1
CASSLKRTGSSDTQYF
TGTGCCAGCAGCTTAAAAAGGACAGGGTCTTCAGATACGCAGTATTTT
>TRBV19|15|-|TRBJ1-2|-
CASSSMGEQNYGYTF
TGTGCCAGTAGTAGCATGGGAGAACAAAACTATGGCTACACCTTC
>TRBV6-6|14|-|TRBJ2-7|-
CASSYAQGGYEQYF
TGTGCCAGCAGTTACGCACAGGGTGGCTACGAGCAGTACTTC
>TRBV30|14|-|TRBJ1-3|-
CAWRAREFGNTIYF
TGTGCCTGGAGGGCGAGGGAGTTTGGAAACACCATATATTTT
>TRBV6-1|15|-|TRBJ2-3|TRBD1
CASSETTGGADTQYF
TGTGCCAGCAGTGAAACGACAGGGGGAGCAGATACGCAGTATTTT
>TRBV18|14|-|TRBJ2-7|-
CASSPPAASYEQYF
TGTGCCAGCTCACCACCGGCGGCTTCCTACGAGCAGTACTTC
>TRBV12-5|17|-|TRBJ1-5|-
CASPLEEGVYSNQPQHF
TGTGCTAGCCCACTGGAAGAGGGGGTCTATAGCAATCAGCCCCAGCATTTT
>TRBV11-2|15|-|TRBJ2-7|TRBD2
CASSSTSGGPYEQYF
TGTGCCAGCAGCTCCACTAGCGGGGGTCCCTACGAGCAGTACTTC
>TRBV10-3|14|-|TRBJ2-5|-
CAISGQGAWETQYF
TGTGCCATCAGTGGCCAGGGTGCTTGGGAGACCCAGTACTTC
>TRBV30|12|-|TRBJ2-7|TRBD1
CAWIGQAYEQYF
TGTGCCTGGATCGGACAGGCCTACGAGCAGTACTTC
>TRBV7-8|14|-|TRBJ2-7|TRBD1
CASSLGQGLDEQYF
TGTGCCAGCAGCTTAGGACAGGGGCTCGACGAGCAGTACTTC
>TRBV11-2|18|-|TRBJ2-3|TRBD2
CASSYRLAGALSTDTQYF
TGTGCCAGCAGCTATAGGCTAGCGGGGGCCCTAAGCACAGATACGCAGTATTTT
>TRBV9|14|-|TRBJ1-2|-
CASSVAIFNYGYTF
TGTGCCAGCAGCGTAGCCATTTTCAACTATGGCTACACCTTC
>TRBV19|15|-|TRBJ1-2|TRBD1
CASTSLQGSLYGYTF
TGTGCCAGTACCTCATTACAGGGGTCCCTTTATGGCTACACCTTC
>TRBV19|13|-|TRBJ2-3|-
CASTTPFTDTQYF
TGTGCCAGTACCACTCCTTTCACAGATACGCAGTATTTT
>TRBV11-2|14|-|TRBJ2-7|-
CASSLGPGFYEQYF
TGTGCCAGCAGCTTAGGTCCGGGATTTTACGAGCAGTACTTC
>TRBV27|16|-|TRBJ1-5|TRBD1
CASSQWGTGGRKPQHF
TGTGCCAGCAGCCAATGGGGGACAGGGGGCCGTAAGCCCCAGCATTTT
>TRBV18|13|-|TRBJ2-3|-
CASSPNPSDTQYF
TGTGCCAGCTCACCAAATCCTAGTGACACGCAGTATTTT
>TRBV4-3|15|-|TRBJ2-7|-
CASSQAGQYSYEQYF
TGCGCCAGCAGCCAAGCGGGACAATACTCCTACGAGCAGTACTTC
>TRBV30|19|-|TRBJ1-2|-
CAWSAPVKTPGRDTYGYTF
TGTGCCTGGAGTGCCCCGGTAAAGACCCCTGGCAGGGATACCTATGGCTACACCTTC
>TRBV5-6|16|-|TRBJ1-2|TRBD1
CASRETGRSANYGYTF
TGTGCCAGCAGGGAGACAGGGAGGAGTGCTAACTATGGCTACACCTTC
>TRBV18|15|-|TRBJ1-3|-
CASSQIAGTGNTIYF
TGTGCCAGCTCGCAGATCGCAGGGACTGGAAACACCATATATTTT
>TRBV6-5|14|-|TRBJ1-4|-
CASSYGAVGEKLFF
TGTGCCAGCAGTTACGGGGCGGTGGGTGAAAAACTGTTTTTT
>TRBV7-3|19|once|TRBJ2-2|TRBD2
CASSLTGLAGGRGTGELFF
TGTGCCAGCAGCTTAACGGGACTAGCGGGGGGGCGCGGCACCGGGGAGCTGTTTTTT
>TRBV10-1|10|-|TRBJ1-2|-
CAISGGGYTF
TGCGCCATCTCTGGGGGGGGCTACACCTTC
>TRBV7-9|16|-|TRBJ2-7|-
CASSSSAGQLTYEQYF
TGTGCCAGCAGCTCTTCGGCTGGGCAGCTAACCTACGAGCAGTACTTC
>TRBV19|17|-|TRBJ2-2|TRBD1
CASQSWGQGASTGELFF
TGTGCCAGCCAAAGTTGGGGACAGGGGGCGTCGACCGGGGAGCTGTTTTTT
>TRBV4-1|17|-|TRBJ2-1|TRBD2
CASSREQTAGDYNEQFF
TGCGCCAGCAGCCGCGAGCAGACGGCGGGGGACTACAATGAGCAGTTCTTC
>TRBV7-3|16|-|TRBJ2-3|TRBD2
CASSLERGGVTDTQYF
TGTGCCAGCAGCTTGGAGCGGGGGGGCGTCACAGATACGCAGTATTTT
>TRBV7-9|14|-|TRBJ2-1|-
CASSRRELANEQFF
TGTGCCAGCAGCCGACGAGAGCTAGCGAATGAGCAGTTCTTC
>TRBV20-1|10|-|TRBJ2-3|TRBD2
CSAGEGTQYF
TGCAGTGCTGGGGAGGGTACGCAGTATTTT
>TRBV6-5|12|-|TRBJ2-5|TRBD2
CAMGGSGETQYF
TGTGCCATGGGGGGGAGTGGAGAGACCCAGTACTTC
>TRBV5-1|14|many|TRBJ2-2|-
CASSFSQNTGELFF
TGCGCCAGCAGCTTTTCCCAGAACACCGGGGAGCTGTTTTTT
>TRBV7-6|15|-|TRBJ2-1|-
CASSSARSSYNEQFF
TGTGCCAGCAGCTCGGCTAGGAGCTCCTACAATGAGCAGTTCTTC
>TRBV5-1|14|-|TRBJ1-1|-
CASSLGQENTEAFF
TGCGCCAGCAGCTTGGGACAGGAGAACACTGAAGCTTTCTTT
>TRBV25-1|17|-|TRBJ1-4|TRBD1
CASSEGLSDRANEKLFF
TGTGCCAGCAGTGAAGGTTTGTCGGACAGGGCGAATGAAAAACTGTTTTTT
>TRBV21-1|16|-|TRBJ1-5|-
CASSKAGVPPVLPQHF
TGTGCCAGCAGCAAAGCGGGCGTCCCCCCGGTTTTGCCCCAGCATTTT
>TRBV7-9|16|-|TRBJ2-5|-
CASSPYGAGDQETQYF
TGTGCCAGCAGTCCCTATGGGGCAGGGGACCAAGAGACCCAGTACTTC
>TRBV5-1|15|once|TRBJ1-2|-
CASSSRGGSYYGYTF
TGCGCCAGCAGCTCCCGGGGTGGGAGTTACTATGGCTACACCTTC
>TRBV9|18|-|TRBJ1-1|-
CASSVKGQGPGSDTEAFF
TGTGCCAGCAGCGTTAAGGGGCAGGGGCCGGGGTCGGACACTGAAGCTTTCTTT
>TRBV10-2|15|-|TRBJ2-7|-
CASRGGRGSLHEQYF
TGCGCCAGCCGAGGTGGTAGAGGGTCCCTCCACGAGCAGTACTTC
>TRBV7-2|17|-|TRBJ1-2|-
CASSLSYRVDEGYGYTF
TGTGCCAGCAGCTTAAGTTACAGGGTAGACGAGGGCTATGGCTACACCTTC
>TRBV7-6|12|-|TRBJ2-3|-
CASSELSDTQYF
TGTGCCAGCAGCGAACTATCAGATACGCAGTATTTT
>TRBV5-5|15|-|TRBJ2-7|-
CASSLAGEASYEQYF
TGTGCCAGCAGCTTGGCCGGGGAAGCCTCCTACGAGCAGTACTTC
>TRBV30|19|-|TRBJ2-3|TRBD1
CALHILRTGARTSTDTQYF
TGTGCCCTCCATATCTTAAGGACAGGGGCGCGTACTAGCACAGATACGCAGTATTTT
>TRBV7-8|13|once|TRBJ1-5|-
CASSFSGYQPQHF
TGTGCCAGCAGCTTCTCGGGATATCAGCCCCAGCATTTT
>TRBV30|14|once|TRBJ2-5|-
CRGAGEPWRETQYF
TGTCGAGGAGCTGGAGAACCCTGGCGAGAGACCCAGTACTTC
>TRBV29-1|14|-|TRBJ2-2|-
CSASGHRNTGELFF
TGCAGCGCAAGTGGACACAGGAACACCGGGGAGCTGTTTTTT